Listed below are T cell receptor beta chains from one sample, sequenced in a study of siplizumab effects on memory and regulatory T cells. Clones were read by immunoSEQ multiplex PCR, and TCRdb kept only the in-frame ones, dropping some. The sample holds roughly 93,000 clones, 90% to 95% seen once. The specimen was non-Treg CD4+ T cells sorted from blood. These receptors were collected from a human donor in good health. CDR3s leave out the opening cysteine and the closing phenylalanine or tryptophan. Not all rows give a size; the values are once, few, many and, for expanded clones, a class.

J,size,V,CDR3
TRBJ1-1,-,TRBV19,ATHYLAGDSEAF
TRBJ1-6,-,TRBV2,ASSEGSRYNSPLH
TRBJ2-7,-,TRBV18,ASSPGTGGYEQY
TRBJ2-3,-,TRBV7-8,ASSLVPDTQY
TRBJ2-7,-,TRBV28,ASSGSRTSREQY
TRBJ1-5,-,TRBV19,ASNAGIPNQPQH
TRBJ2-2,-,TRBV5-1,ASSLVLAANTGELF
TRBJ2-2,-,TRBV9,ASSLRSNTRELF
TRBJ2-1,-,TRBV2,ARSTSADYNEQF
TRBJ2-1,-,TRBV14,ASSQWTGERYEQF
TRBJ1-2,once,TRBV5-1,ASSLGQANYGYT
TRBJ1-4,-,TRBV5-4,ASSLGGMNEKLF
TRBJ1-2,-,TRBV6-6,ASRPGPNYGYT
TRBJ1-4,-,TRBV28,ASSFLGSTNEKLF
TRBJ2-1,-,TRBV2,ASSENSGTYNEQF
TRBJ1-4,-,TRBV25-1,ASSETGIHKKLF
TRBJ2-2,-,TRBV28,ASSSEGIGELF
TRBJ2-5,-,TRBV6-1,ASSQVGTGVSLRQETQY
TRBJ2-7,-,TRBV30,AWSPGQRYEQY
TRBJ1-2,-,TRBV28,ASSLLGTGGSGYT
TRBJ1-1,once,TRBV15,ATSRGGIANTEAF
TRBJ1-4,-,TRBV6-1,ASSEAVARGVGNEKLF
TRBJ2-1,-,TRBV7-3,ASSPRLAGDINEQF
TRBJ1-1,-,TRBV28,ASSLWGRFEGTEAF
TRBJ2-7,-,TRBV9,ASSPRPNYEQY